This paragraph reports one T cell receptor (beta chain). Its matching antigen is unknown. This specimen belongs to a study of cytomegalovirus exposure and HLA in healthy donors. About the study: The approximately 120 million unique TCR beta sequences, from roughly 170 million T cells, were found by an earlier analysis. There were roughly 80 million unique TCRs (from HLA-typed donors) in an early data release.

Study conclusions and caveats: Among TCR beta chains of equal frequency, HLA-associated ones were more clonally expanded in a later analysis. Overall, approximately 150 TCR beta chains were annotated as cytomegalovirus-associated.

The PCR used 60 Vbeta and 13 Jbeta primers. Generated by immunoSEQ multiplex PCR, the TCRdb table keeps only in-frame clones and is missing some. This table holds 200,000 or so clones, 60% to 80% found once. The CDR3 is 17 residues long. Germline V gene lookup returns CDR1 MNHGY and CDR2 SAAAGT. V lost 2 bases and J lost 7; bases outside the gene matches: 14. Sequencing was carried out using PBMCs. The chain carries TRBV6-8 and TRBJ2-5; TRBD1 matches 9 bases. The TCR was taken from a male donor in good health and CMV-seronegative. CDR3 sequence: CASSYPPMGQGRVTQYF. The CDR3 DNA sequence: TGTGCCAGCAGTTACCCCCCCATGGGACAGGGAAGGGTGACCCAGTACTTC.